Listed below are T cell receptor beta chains from one sample, sequenced in a study of blood T cell repertoires in COVID-19. TCRdb's copy holds only in-frame clones and misses some; the assay was immunoSEQ multiplex PCR. The sample contains 300,000 or so clones, about 86% of which appear only once. The sequenced sample consisted of PBMCs or T cells enriched from blood (not recorded which). These TCRs come from a woman in her thirties or forties with acute COVID-19. Each CDR3 is given with its conserved first and last residue. Each record gives: V gene, CDR3 protein.

TRBV18 CASSTTVKGRSYGYTF
TRBV12-3/TRBV12-4 CASRDQEGQPQHF
TRBV27 CASRDTDRGQTQNSPLHF
TRBV19 CASHDRVGAQYF
TRBV6-5 CASRAGQDSGNTIYF
TRBV6-6 CASSYSHGPNTEAFF
TRBV29-1 CSAQAGGPEDTQYF
TRBV7-7 CASSLAGESEQYF
TRBV7-9 CASSRYRGDGYGYTF
TRBV29-1 CSVAPFSGRGTDTQYF
TRBV4-3 CASSQVLGQLVSPNEQFF
TRBV10-1 CASSTRTGDGENEQYF
TRBV4-2 CASSQWTGPTSTGELFF
TRBV7-2 CASSLGTGRETQYF
TRBV4-3 CASSQGGGGAQYF
TRBV5-4 CASSESGDEAFF
TRBV25-1 CASTTSGAVNSPLHF
TRBV7-2 CASSPSGQGYGYTF
TRBV13 CASASGSQGTGELFF
TRBV3-1/TRBV3-2 CASSQDHSVGGEYTDTQYF
TRBV5-5 CASSLTSSGFTGELFF
TRBV28 CASSPLGGQGYEQYF
TRBV9 CASSVETYARGYTF
TRBV5-1 CASSYSFGQGIMNEQYF
TRBV7-7 CASSLGAGAQETQYF
TRBV5-1 CASSHSADTQYF
TRBV7-9 CASSLQTGRSPLHF
TRBV19 CASSAQIFDTEAFF